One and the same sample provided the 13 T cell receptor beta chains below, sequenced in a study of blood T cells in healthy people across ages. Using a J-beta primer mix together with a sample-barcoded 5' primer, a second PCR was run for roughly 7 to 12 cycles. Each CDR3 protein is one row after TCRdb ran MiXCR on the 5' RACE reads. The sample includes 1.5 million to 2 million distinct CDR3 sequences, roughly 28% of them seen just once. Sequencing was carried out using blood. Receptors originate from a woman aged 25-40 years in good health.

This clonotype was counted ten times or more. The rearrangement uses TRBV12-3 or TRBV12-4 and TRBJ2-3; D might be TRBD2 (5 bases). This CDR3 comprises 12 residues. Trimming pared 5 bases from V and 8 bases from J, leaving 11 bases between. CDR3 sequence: CASSPGLPTQYF. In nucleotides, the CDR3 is TGTGCCAGCAGTCCCGGACTGCCTACGCAGTATTTT.

DNA for the CDR3: TGTGCCAGCAGGTCCCCCGCAGGGGGCACTGAAGCTTTCTTT. Translated: CASRSPAGGTEAFF. The chain is built from TRBV12-3 or TRBV12-4 and TRBJ1-1; 7 nucleotides agree with TRBD1. The CDR3 is 14 residues long. The J segment lost 4 bases and the V segment lost 6 bases, leaving 8 bases of the junction unmatched.

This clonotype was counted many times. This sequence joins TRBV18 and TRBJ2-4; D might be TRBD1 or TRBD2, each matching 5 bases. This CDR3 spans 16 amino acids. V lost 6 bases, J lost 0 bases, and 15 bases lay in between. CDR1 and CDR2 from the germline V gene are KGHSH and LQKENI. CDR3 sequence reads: CASSSGPGVAKNIQYF. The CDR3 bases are TGTGCCAGCTCGTCGGGACCAGGCGTAGCCAAAAACATTCAGTACTTC.

CDR3 nucleotides: TGTGCCAGCCAACGGACTAGCTCCTTAACGCAGTATTTT. It codes for CASQRTSSLTQYF. This sequence joins TRBV2 and TRBJ2-3; 8 bases match TRBD2. With 8 bases clipped from V and 9 bases from J, the junction kept 10 bases outside the gene matches. The CDR3 runs to 13 residues. The germline V gene has CDR1 SNHLY and CDR2 FYNNEI.

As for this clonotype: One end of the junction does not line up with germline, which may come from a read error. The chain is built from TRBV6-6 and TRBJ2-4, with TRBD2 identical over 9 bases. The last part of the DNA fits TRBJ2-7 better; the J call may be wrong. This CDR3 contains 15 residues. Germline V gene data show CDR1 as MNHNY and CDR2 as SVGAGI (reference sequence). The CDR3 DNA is TGTGCCAGCTGTTATTCAGCGGGAGGCGGAAACGAGCAGTACTTC. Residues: CASCYSAGGGNEQYF.

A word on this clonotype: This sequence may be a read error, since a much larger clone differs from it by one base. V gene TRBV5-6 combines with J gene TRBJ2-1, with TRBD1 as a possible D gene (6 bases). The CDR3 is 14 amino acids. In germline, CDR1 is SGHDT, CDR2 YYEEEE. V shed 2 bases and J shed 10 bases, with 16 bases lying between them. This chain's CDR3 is CASSFGTNSYEQFF. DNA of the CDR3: TGTGCCAGCAGCTTCGGGACAAATTCCTACGAGCAGTTCTTC.

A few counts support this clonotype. The CDR3 DNA reads as TGTGCCAGCAGCCCCAGGTTGGGGTTTAGGGAAAAACTGTTTTTT. Amino acid sequence: CASSPRLGFREKLFF. This sequence joins TRBV12-3 or TRBV12-4 and TRBJ1-4; D remains unclear. Between the trimmed V and J ends, which lost 6 bases and 8 bases, there was a span of 19 bases. There are 15 residues in the CDR3.

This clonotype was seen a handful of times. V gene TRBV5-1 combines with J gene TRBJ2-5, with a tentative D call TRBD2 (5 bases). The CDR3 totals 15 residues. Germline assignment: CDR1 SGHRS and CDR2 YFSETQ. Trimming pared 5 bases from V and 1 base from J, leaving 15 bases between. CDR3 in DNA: TGCGCCAGCAGTCGGGGTACGGGGTTCCAAGAGACCCAGTACTTC. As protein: CASSRGTGFQETQYF.

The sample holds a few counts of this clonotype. The CDR3 here is CASSSGTGRFRGYTF. The DNA for the CDR3 is TGTGCCAGCAGCTCTGGGACAGGGAGATTCCGTGGCTACACCTTC. V usage is TRBV7-9 and J usage is TRBJ1-2; 9 positions agree with TRBD1. Per the germline V gene, CDR1 is SEHNR and CDR2 is FQNEAQ (reference sequence). CDR3 length equals 15 residues. J gave up 7 bases and V 4 bases, and 10 bases lay outside the gene matches.

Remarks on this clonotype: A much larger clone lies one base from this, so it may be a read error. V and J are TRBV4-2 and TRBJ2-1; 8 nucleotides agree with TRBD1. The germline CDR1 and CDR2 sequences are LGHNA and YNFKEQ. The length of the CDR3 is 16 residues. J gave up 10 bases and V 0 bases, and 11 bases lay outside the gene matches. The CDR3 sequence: CASSQDQGAGSYEQFF. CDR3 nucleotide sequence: TGTGCCAGCAGCCAAGATCAGGGGGCGGGATCCTACGAGCAGTTCTTC.

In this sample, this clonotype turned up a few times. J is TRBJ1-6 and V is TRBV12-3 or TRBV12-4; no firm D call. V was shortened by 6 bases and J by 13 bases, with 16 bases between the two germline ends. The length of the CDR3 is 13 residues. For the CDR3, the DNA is TGTGCCAGCAGCCGAAACCCAGGTTTCCCCCTCCACTTT. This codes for CASSRNPGFPLHF.

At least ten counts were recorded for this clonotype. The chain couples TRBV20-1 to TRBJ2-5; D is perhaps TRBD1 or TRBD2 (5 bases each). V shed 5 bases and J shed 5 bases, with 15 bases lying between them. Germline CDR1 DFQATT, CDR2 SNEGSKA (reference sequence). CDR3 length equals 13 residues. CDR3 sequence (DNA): TGCAGTGCTCCGAGGGGCGTGGGCGAGACCCAGTACTTC. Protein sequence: CSAPRGVGETQYF.

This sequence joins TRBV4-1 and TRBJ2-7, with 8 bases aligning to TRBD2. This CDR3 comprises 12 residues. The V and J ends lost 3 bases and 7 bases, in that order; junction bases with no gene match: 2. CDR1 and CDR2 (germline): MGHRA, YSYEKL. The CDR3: CASSQVAGEQYF. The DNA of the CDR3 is TGCGCCAGCAGCCAGGTAGCGGGAGAGCAGTACTTC.